These 9 T cell receptor beta chains share one sample of origin, sequenced in a study of blood T cells in healthy people across ages. Alongside a J-beta primer mix, a sample-barcoded 5' primer served in a second PCR lasting about 7 to 12 cycles. A single record per CDR3 protein comes from TCRdb applying MiXCR to the 5' RACE reads. This repertoire shows approximately 830,000 distinct CDR3 sequences, around two thirds found once; its top ten account for roughly 26%. The sequencing input was blood. All receptors derive from a man younger than 40 in good health.

The chain links TRBV4-3 to TRBJ2-5; D ambiguous. V dropped 0 bases and J dropped 11 bases, with 22 bases sitting between them. Germline lookup yields CDR1 LGHNA and CDR2 YSLEER. CDR3 length: 16 amino acids. The CDR3 loop is CASSQEVLESSLEQYF. The CDR3, as DNA: TGCGCCAGCAGCCAAGAGGTCCTAGAATCATCTTTGGAGCAGTACTTC.

V usage is TRBV6-5 and J usage is TRBJ1-1, with D hard to call. There are 11 residues in the CDR3. V gave up 6 bases and J gave up 7 bases, with 9 bases separating them. Germline CDR1 MNHEY, CDR2 SVGAGI. CDR3 region: CASSKTGEAFF. CDR3 nucleotides: TGTGCCAGCAGCAAGACCGGTGAAGCTTTCTTT.

The chain uses TRBV10-3 and TRBJ2-5, with TRBD2 identical over 9 bases. From germline, CDR1 is ENHRY and CDR2 SYGVKD. The CDR3 is made up of 12 amino acids. CDR3 nucleotide sequence: TGTGCGTCTAGCGGGGACAACAATGAGCAGTACTTC. This codes for CASSGDNNEQYF.

The chain joins TRBV2 to TRBJ2-1; perhaps TRBD2 as D (5 bases). Germline-derived CDR1 and CDR2 are SNHLY and FYNNEI. CDR3 length equals 13 residues. V lost 8 bases and J 7 bases, leaving 15 bases between the germline ends. The CDR3 DNA follows: TGTGCCAGCGCTCGGTCTCCGGGGAATGAGCAGTTCTTC. Protein sequence: CASARSPGNEQFF.

The V gene is TRBV18, the J gene TRBJ2-1; D is undetermined. Germline loops: CDR1 KGHSH, CDR2 LQKENI. There are 14 residues in the CDR3. The germline V and J ends were trimmed by 1 base and 4 bases, with 8 bases remaining between them. The CDR3 reads CASSPLGRYNEQFF. The CDR3 coding sequence is TGTGCCAGCTCACCACTAGGTAGATACAATGAGCAGTTCTTC.

The J gene is TRBJ2-1, the V gene TRBV20-1, with a possible D match to TRBD2 (6 bases). The CDR3 runs to 15 residues. The germline gives CDR1 DFQATT, CDR2 SNEGSKA (reference sequence). With 6 bases removed from V and 0 bases from J, the gap between germline ends came to 15 bases. The CDR3 loop reads CSAGSTSSSYNEQFF. The CDR3 coding sequence is TGCAGTGCCGGTTCGACTAGTAGCTCCTACAATGAGCAGTTCTTC.

This rearrangement joins TRBV11-2 to TRBJ2-1, with a possible D match to TRBD2 (6 bases). V shed 7 bases and J shed 7 bases, with 20 bases lying between them. The CDR3 extends over 15 amino acids. CDR1 SGHAT and CDR2 FQNNGV come from the germline V gene. CDR3 sequence reads: CASNLRDPPGNEQFF. As DNA, the CDR3 is TGTGCCAGCAACCTGCGGGACCCACCTGGGAATGAGCAGTTCTTC.

This clonotype was detected once. The V and J genes are TRBV27 and TRBJ2-3; D uncertain. The germline V and J ends were trimmed by 5 bases and 0 bases, with 18 bases remaining between them. CDR1 is MNHEY and CDR2 is SMNVEV in the germline V gene (reference sequence). The CDR3 covers 17 residues. CDR3 loop: CASSPARHLISTDTQYF. The CDR3, as DNA: TGTGCCAGCAGTCCCGCCCGACACCTTATAAGCACAGATACGCAGTATTTT.

The V gene is TRBV2, the J gene TRBJ2-2; D is unresolved. Per germline, CDR1 SNHLY and CDR2 FYNNEI. The V gene lost 9 bases and the J gene lost 4 bases, with 6 bases spanning the gap. The CDR3 is made up of 11 amino acids. The CDR3 bases are TGTGCCAGTTACAGCACCGGGGAGCTGTTTTTT. It translates to CASYSTGELFF.